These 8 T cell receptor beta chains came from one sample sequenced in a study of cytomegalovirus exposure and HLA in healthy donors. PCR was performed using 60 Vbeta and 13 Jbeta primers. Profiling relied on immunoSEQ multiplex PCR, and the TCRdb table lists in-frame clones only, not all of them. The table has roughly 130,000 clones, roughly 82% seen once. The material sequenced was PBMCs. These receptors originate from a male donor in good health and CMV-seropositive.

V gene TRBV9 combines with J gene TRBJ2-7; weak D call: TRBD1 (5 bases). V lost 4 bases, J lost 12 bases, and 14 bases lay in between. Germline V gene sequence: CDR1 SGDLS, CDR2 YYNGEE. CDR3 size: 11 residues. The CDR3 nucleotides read TGTGCCAGCAGCCTCCGCAGGGTGCCGTACTTC. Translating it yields CASSLRRVPYF.

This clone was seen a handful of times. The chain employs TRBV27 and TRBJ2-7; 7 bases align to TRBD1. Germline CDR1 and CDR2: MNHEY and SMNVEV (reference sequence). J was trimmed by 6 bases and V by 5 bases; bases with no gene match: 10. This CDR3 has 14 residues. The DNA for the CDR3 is TGTGCCAGCAGTCCTTCGGGACAGCTCTCCGAGCAGTACTTC. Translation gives CASSPSGQLSEQYF.

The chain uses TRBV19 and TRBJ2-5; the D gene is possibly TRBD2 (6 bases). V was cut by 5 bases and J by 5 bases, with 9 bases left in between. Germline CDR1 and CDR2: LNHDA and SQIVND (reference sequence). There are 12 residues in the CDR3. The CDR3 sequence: CASSPGGETQYF. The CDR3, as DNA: TGTGCCAGTAGTCCTGGGGGGGAGACCCAGTACTTC.

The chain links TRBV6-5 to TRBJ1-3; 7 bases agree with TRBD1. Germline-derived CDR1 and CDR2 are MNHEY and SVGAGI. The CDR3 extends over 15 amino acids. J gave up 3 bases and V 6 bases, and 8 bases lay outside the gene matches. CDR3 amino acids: CASRPQGFYGNTIYF. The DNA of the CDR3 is TGTGCCAGCAGGCCACAGGGGTTCTATGGAAACACCATATATTTT.

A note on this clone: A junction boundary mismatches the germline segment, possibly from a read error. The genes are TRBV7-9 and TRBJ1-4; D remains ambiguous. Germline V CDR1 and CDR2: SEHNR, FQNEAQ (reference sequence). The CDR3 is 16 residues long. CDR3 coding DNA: TGTGCCAGCAGCCCCGGCTTGAGGGCGCCTAATAAAAAACTGTTTTTT. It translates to CASSPGLRAPNKKLFF.

The CDR3 DNA is TGCACCAGCAGCCAGCCCCCGGGCAGGGGCGTGTCAGATCAGCCCCAGCATTTT. This gives the protein CTSSQPPGRGVSDQPQHF. The rearrangement links TRBV1 to TRBJ1-5; no check of the table's D call, TRBD1, against the DNA was made. TRBV1 is a recognized pseudogene. The CDR3 runs 18 residues.

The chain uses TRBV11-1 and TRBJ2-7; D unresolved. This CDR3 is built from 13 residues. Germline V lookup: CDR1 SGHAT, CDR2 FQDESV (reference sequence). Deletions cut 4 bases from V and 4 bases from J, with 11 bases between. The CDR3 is CASSSRVEYEQYF. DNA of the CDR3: TGTGCCAGCAGCTCAAGAGTTGAGTACGAGCAGTACTTC.

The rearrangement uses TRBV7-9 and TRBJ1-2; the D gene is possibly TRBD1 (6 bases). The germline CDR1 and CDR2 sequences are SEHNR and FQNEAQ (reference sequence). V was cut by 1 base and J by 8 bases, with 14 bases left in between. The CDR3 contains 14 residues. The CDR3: CASSLEAPGDGYTF. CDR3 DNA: TGTGCCAGCAGCTTAGAAGCCCCAGGGGACGGCTACACCTTC.